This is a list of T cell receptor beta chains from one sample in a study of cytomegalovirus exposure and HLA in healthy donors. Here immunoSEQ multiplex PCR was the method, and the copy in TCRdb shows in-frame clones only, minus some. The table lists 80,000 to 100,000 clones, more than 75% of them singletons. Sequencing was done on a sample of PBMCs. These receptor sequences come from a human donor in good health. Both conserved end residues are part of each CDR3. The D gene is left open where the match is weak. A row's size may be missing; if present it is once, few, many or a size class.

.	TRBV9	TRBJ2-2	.	CASSVVSSATGELFF	TGTGCCAGCAGCGTAGTGAGTAGCGCCACCGGGGAGCTGTTTTTT
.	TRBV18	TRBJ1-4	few	CASSPGHPTNEKLFF	TGTGCCAGCTCACCAGGACACCCAACTAATGAAAAACTGTTTTTT
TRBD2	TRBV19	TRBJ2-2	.	CASLGLAGVGELFF	TGTGCCAGTCTAGGGCTAGCGGGAGTCGGGGAGCTGTTTTTT
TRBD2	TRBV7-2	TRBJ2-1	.	CASSPLGRGGGDEQFF	TGTGCCAGCAGCCCCCTCGGGCGGGGGGGCGGGGATGAGCAGTTCTTC
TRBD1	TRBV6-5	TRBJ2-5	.	CASSPGGTGAETQYF	TGTGCCAGCAGCCCCGGCGGGACAGGAGCGGAGACCCAGTACTTC
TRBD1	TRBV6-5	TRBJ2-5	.	CASSQVPTGGEQYF	TGTGCCAGCAGTCAGGTCCCGACAGGGGGTGAGCAGTACTTC
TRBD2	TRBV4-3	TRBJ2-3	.	CASSQAAREGNTDTQYF	TGCGCCAGCAGCCAAGCAGCGCGGGAGGGTAACACAGATACGCAGTATTTT
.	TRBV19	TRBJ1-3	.	CASNRDRNTIYF	TGTGCCAGTAATCGGGACAGAAACACCATATATTTT
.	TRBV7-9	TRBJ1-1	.	CASSSPLGAEAFF	TGTGCCAGCAGCTCTCCCCTTGGAGCTGAAGCTTTCTTT
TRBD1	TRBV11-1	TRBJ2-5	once	CASSLGQSINQETQYF	TGTGCCAGCAGCTTGGGACAGTCGATAAACCAAGAGACCCAGTACTTC
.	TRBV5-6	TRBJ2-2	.	CASSSPGKGTGELFF	TGTGCCAGCAGCTCGCCAGGGAAGGGCACCGGGGAGCTGTTTTTT
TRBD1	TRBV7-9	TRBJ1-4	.	CASSFTGAGEKLFF	TGTGCCAGCAGCTTTACAGGGGCCGGAGAAAAACTGTTTTTT
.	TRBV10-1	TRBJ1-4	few	CASSESAGVNEKLFF	TGCGCCAGCAGTGAGTCGGCGGGAGTTAATGAAAAACTGTTTTTT
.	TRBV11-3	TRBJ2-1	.	CASSLYGSSYNEQFF	TGTGCCAGCAGCTTATACGGGAGCTCCTACAATGAGCAGTTCTTC
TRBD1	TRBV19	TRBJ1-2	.	CASSVGTVLFSYTF	TGTGCCAGTAGTGTCGGGACAGTTTTGTTCAGCTACACCTTC
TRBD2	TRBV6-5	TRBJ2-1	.	CASSLSGGAYTEQFF	TGTGCCAGCAGCTTAAGCGGGGGGGCCTACACTGAGCAGTTCTTC
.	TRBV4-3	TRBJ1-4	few	CASSDGQGAAEKLFF	TGCGCCAGCAGCGACGGACAAGGTGCGGCTGAAAAACTGTTTTTT
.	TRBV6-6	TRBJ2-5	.	CASSPHLPEETQYF	TGTGCCAGCAGCCCCCACCTCCCGGAGGAGACCCAGTACTTC
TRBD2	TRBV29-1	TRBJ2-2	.	CSVDLGLASTGELFF	TGCAGCGTCGATCTAGGACTAGCGAGTACCGGGGAGCTGTTTTTT
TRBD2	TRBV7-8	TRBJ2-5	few	CASSLLAGEGVKTQYF	TGTGCCAGCAGCTTACTTGCGGGAGAAGGCGTGAAGACCCAGTACTTC
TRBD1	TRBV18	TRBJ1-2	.	CASSLQGNYGYTF	TGTGCCAGCTCTCTACAGGGGAACTATGGCTACACCTTC
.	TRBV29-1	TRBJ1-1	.	CSVEDRRQHTEAFF	TGCAGCGTTGAAGATCGGAGGCAGCACACTGAAGCTTTCTTT
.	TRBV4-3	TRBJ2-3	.	CASSQGTASTDTQYF	TGCGCCAGCAGCCAAGGGACAGCTAGCACAGATACGCAGTATTTT
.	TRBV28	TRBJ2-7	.	CATRGLGYEQYF	TGTGCCACCAGGGGACTCGGCTACGAGCAGTACTTC
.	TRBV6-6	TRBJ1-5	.	CASGADGNQPQHF	TGTGCCAGCGGGGCGGACGGCAATCAGCCCCAGCATTTT